This TCR beta chain was obtained from a study of shared clonotypes between healthy human individuals. Study findings and constraints: Some naive CD4 clonotypes, about 5%, turned up in common across a few donors. Naive subsets generally had larger estimated richness than memory subsets.

Deep was the level used in running the assay. For every subset, genomic DNA was evenly distributed across several immunoSEQ plates. The data were produced by immunoSEQ multiplex PCR, yet TCRdb's version contains in-frame clones alone and is incomplete. The sample lists over a million clones; approximately 98% were seen once. Concerning this clone: Its antigen is unidentified.

V lost 5 bases and J 7 bases, leaving 15 bases between the germline ends. The germline gives CDR1 SGHTA, CDR2 FQGNSA. This CDR3 is 13 amino acids long. The TCR sequence derives from a man between 25 and 39 years old in good health. The sequenced sample consisted of naive CD4+ T cells sorted from blood. Described subset: CD45RA+ positively selected. The V gene is TRBV7-2, the J gene TRBJ2-7; D call uncertain. The CDR3 DNA reads as TGTGCCAGCAGCCCCGGGCCCTCTCGGGAGCAGTACTTC. It specifies CASSPGPSREQYF.